This T cell receptor (beta chain) was captured by sequencing in a study of CD8+CD57+ T cells in acquired aplastic anemia. Whole-study results and caveats: Patients showed no significant difference from controls in CD8+ Simpson's diversity.

Regarding this clonotype: Its cognate antigen is unknown.

The CDR3 covers 16 residues. Germline V lookup: CDR1 SGHRS, CDR2 YFSETQ. CD8+CD57+ cell expansion, shown by flow cytometry, had occurred in the patients selected for sequencing. TCR beta VDJ combinations and CDR3 sequences were profiled from genomic DNA. TCRdb independently ran MiXCR on the reads; one entry per CDR3 protein. The table includes approximately 470,000 distinct CDR3 sequences, around 30% detected once. The gene calls are TRBV5-1 and TRBJ2-5; 9 nucleotides align to TRBD2. The DNA end favors TRBJ2-1, so the J call may be wrong. The clonotype comes from a human donor with aplastic anemia. The sample taken for sequencing was sorted CD4+, CD8+, or CD8+CD57+ T cells (not recorded which) from PBMCs. The chain's CDR3 is CASSLDLAGTYNEQFF. CDR3 bases: TGCGCCAGCAGCTTGGATCTAGCGGGAACCTACAATGAGCAGTTCTTC.